This T cell receptor (beta chain) came from a study of blood T cell repertoires in COVID-19. Study information: Samples of COVID-19 (acute and convalescent) were obtained from the United States, Italy and Spain.

The germline CDR1 and CDR2 sequences are MNHNS and SASEGT. The CDR3 is 15 amino acids. The V and J ends lost 2 bases and 0 bases respectively, with 10 bases between them. TCRdb's table, derived via immunoSEQ multiplex PCR, lists solely in-frame clones and lacks some. This table has 300,000 to 450,000 clones, 80% to 90% appearing once. The cohort comprised adults aged 18 to 89 years residing in 20 to 25 US areas. This receptor was obtained from a man aged 35-49 years in a cohort exposed to, infected with or recovered from COVID-19 (not recorded which). Sequencing used PBMCs or T cells enriched from blood (not recorded which). The V gene is TRBV6-1, the J gene TRBJ1-1; possible D gene TRBD1, 6 bases. This chain's CDR3 is CASSEPGQMNTEAFF. CDR3 nucleotide sequence: TGTGCCAGCAGTGAACCCGGACAGATGAACACTGAAGCTTTCTTT.